This paragraph reports one T cell receptor beta chain. Treatment denoted: randomized to nivolumab then ipilimumab (arm A) or the reverse (arm B). The germline V gene has CDR1 SGHTA and CDR2 FQGNSA. The CDR3 length is 13 residues. V shed 5 bases and J shed 2 bases, with 9 bases lying between them. The data stem from a study of sequential checkpoint blockade in melanoma. Repertoires were generated with immunoSEQ multiplex PCR, while TCRdb's copy carries only in-frame clones and drops some. The sample yields more than 20,000 clones, approximately 78% seen once. This specimen consisted of CD8+ T cells sorted from blood (inferred from file names), obtained from a patient given nivolumab and ipilimumab in sequence. The clonotype originates from a human donor with melanoma. The chain combines TRBV7-2 with TRBJ1-1, with D perhaps TRBD1 (5 bases). CDR3 bases: TGTGCCAGCAGCCCAGGGCCTAACACTGAAGCTTTCTTT. Translation: CASSPGPNTEAFF.